The rows below give T cell receptor beta chains drawn from one sample of a study of T cell responses to AZD1222 COVID-19 vaccine. The data were produced by immunoSEQ multiplex PCR, yet TCRdb's version contains in-frame clones alone and is incomplete. In the table there are 180,000 or so clones, 85% to 95% of which are singletons. The sample here was peripheral blood, taken on day 0 of AZD1222 vaccination. Every receptor here comes from an adult in good health. Both conserved end residues are part of each CDR3. D genes are given only for firm matches. Not all rows give a size; the values are once, few, many and, for expanded clones, a class.

>NA|NA|TRBJ1-1|TRBV4-1
CASRAIGASNTEAFF
TGCGCCAGCAGAGCCATCGGGGCGTCGAACACTGAAGCTTTCTTT
>NA|NA|TRBJ1-2|TRBV5-4
CASSAPGLLYGYTF
TGTGCCAGCAGCGCCCCTGGTCTTCTCTATGGCTACACCTTC
>NA|NA|TRBJ1-5|TRBV6-5
CASRGPGSNQPQHF
TGTGCCAGCAGAGGCCCAGGTAGCAATCAGCCCCAGCATTTT
>NA|NA|TRBJ2-2|TRBV4-2
CASSPDGVNTGELFF
TGTGCCAGCAGCCCCGATGGTGTGAACACCGGGGAGCTGTTTTTT
>TRBD1|NA|TRBJ1-6|TRBV4-1
CASSQELGTGGRSPLHF
TGCGCCAGCAGCCAAGAACTCGGGACAGGGGGACGTTCACCCCTCCACTTT
>TRBD1|NA|TRBJ2-4|TRBV7-2
CASSFGQGVVENIQYF
TGTGCCAGCAGCTTCGGACAGGGGGTTGTGGAAAACATTCAGTACTTC
>TRBD2|once|TRBJ2-1|TRBV7-8
CASSLTSGFQLSYNEQFF
TGTGCCAGCAGCTTAACTAGCGGCTTCCAACTCTCCTACAATGAGCAGTTCTTC
>NA|NA|TRBJ2-2|TRBV24-1
CATGALTAPTTGELFF
TGTGCCACCGGTGCCTTGACAGCCCCTACCACCGGGGAGCTGTTTTTT
>NA|NA|TRBJ1-3|TRBV25-1
CASSEAPSSGNTIYF
TGTGCCAGCAGTGAAGCTCCGAGCTCTGGAAACACCATATATTTT
>NA|NA|TRBJ2-1|TRBV11-2
CASSPPVGSYNEQFF
TGTGCCAGCAGCCCGCCTGTGGGGTCGTACAATGAGCAGTTCTTC
>NA|NA|TRBJ1-2|TRBV24-1
CATSDPRTANYGYTF
TGTGCCACCAGTGATCCCCGGACGGCTAACTATGGCTACACCTTC
>NA|NA|TRBJ1-2|TRBV27
CASSLSWGLNYGYTF
TGTGCCAGCAGTTTATCGTGGGGGCTTAACTATGGCTACACCTTC
>NA|NA|TRBJ1-1|TRBV11-3
CASSYPGMGTEAFF
TGTGCCAGCAGCTACCCTGGCATGGGCACTGAAGCTTTCTTT
>TRBD1|once|TRBJ1-2|TRBV6-4
CASSEQQGAYYGYTF
TGTGCCAGCAGTGAACAACAGGGGGCTTACTATGGCTACACCTTC
>TRBD1|NA|TRBJ2-6|TRBV30
CAWRETGSSGANVLTF
TGTGCCTGGAGGGAGACAGGGAGCTCTGGGGCCAACGTCCTGACTTTC
>TRBD1|NA|TRBJ1-1|TRBV14
CASSQAFQGAYTEAFF
TGTGCCAGCAGCCAAGCGTTTCAGGGGGCATACACTGAAGCTTTCTTT
>TRBD1|NA|TRBJ1-1|TRBV5-1
CASSLALQGAMNTEAFF
TGCGCCAGCAGCTTGGCCTTACAGGGGGCTATGAACACTGAAGCTTTCTTT
>TRBD2|NA|TRBJ2-3|TRBV10-2
CASSDRGGRGADTQYF
TGCGCCAGCAGTGATAGGGGCGGGAGGGGCGCAGATACGCAGTATTTT
>TRBD1|NA|TRBJ1-6|TRBV5-1
CASLPPGQGRSPLHF
TGCGCCAGCTTACCCCCGGGACAGGGGCGATCACCCCTCCACTTT
>TRBD1|NA|TRBJ1-2|TRBV14
CASSPSWTGEGYTF
TGTGCCAGCAGCCCTTCCTGGACAGGGGAGGGCTACACCTTC
>NA|NA|TRBJ2-7|TRBV19
CASSRSSYEQYF
TGTGCCAGTAGCCGGAGTTCCTACGAGCAGTACTTC
>TRBD1|once|TRBJ1-2|TRBV6-5
CASSYSGQGADGYTF
TGTGCCAGCAGTTACTCGGGACAGGGGGCGGATGGCTACACCTTC
>NA|NA|TRBJ1-4|TRBV4-2
CASSQGAENEKLFF
TGTGCCAGCAGCCAGGGGGCAGAAAATGAAAAACTGTTTTTT
>NA|NA|TRBJ1-1|TRBV4-1
CASSQFSQIMNTEAFF
TGCGCCAGCAGCCAATTCAGCCAAATCATGAACACTGAAGCTTTCTTT
>TRBD2|NA|TRBJ2-7|TRBV7-9
CASSLASGRADTNEQYF
TGTGCCAGCAGCTTGGCTAGCGGGAGGGCCGATACGAACGAGCAGTACTTC
>NA|NA|TRBJ1-4|TRBV7-6
CASSLGATNEKLFF
TGTGCCAGCAGCTTAGGTGCAACTAATGAAAAACTGTTTTTT
>NA|NA|TRBJ2-7|TRBV2
CASSAARGIQYF
TGTGCCAGCAGTGCAGCCAGGGGTATACAGTACTTC
>TRBD1|NA|TRBJ1-5|TRBV19
CASSGDRGLLNQPQHF
TGTGCCAGTAGCGGGGACAGGGGCCTGCTAAATCAGCCCCAGCATTTT
>NA|NA|TRBJ2-1|TRBV27
CASSLSSLAYYNEQFF
TGTGCCAGCAGTTTATCAAGCCTAGCGTACTACAATGAGCAGTTCTTC
>NA|NA|TRBJ2-2|TRBV6-5
CASSYERNTGELFF
TGTGCCAGCAGTTACGAGAGAAACACCGGGGAGCTGTTTTTT
>TRBD1|NA|TRBJ1-1|TRBV5-6
CASSGGQDLRGTEAFF
TGTGCCAGCAGTGGTGGACAGGACCTCAGGGGAACTGAAGCTTTCTTT
>NA|NA|TRBJ1-1|TRBV10-2
CASSEALRAEAFF
TGCGCCAGCAGTGAGGCCCTGAGGGCTGAAGCTTTCTTT
>NA|NA|TRBJ2-1|TRBV3-1/TRBV3-2
CASSPQPNEQFF
TGTGCCAGCAGCCCCCAGCCCAATGAGCAGTTCTTC
>NA|NA|TRBJ1-5|TRBV7-9
CASSPPEERGQPQHF
TGTGCCAGCAGCCCCCCGGAGGAGAGGGGTCAGCCCCAGCATTTT
>NA|NA|TRBJ1-1|TRBV30
CAWSVRGGKVTEAFF
TGTGCCTGGAGTGTACGTGGGGGGAAGGTGACTGAAGCTTTCTTT
>TRBD2|NA|TRBJ2-1|TRBV18
CASSSWTSGVYNEQFF
TGTGCCAGCTCATCCTGGACTAGCGGGGTTTACAATGAGCAGTTCTTC
>NA|NA|TRBJ1-2|TRBV2
CASQTLRVGYTF
TGTGCCAGCCAAACTCTACGGGTCGGCTACACCTTC
>NA|NA|TRBJ2-1|TRBV4-1
CASSLPLIRNEQFF
TGCGCCAGCAGCTTACCTCTCATACGCAATGAGCAGTTCTTC
>NA|NA|TRBJ1-2|TRBV3-1/TRBV3-2
CASSPGSDYGYTF
TGTGCCAGCAGCCCCGGGTCGGACTATGGCTACACCTTC
>NA|few|TRBJ1-4|TRBV5-4
CASSLVGEGTNEKLFF
TGTGCCAGCAGCTTGGTAGGGGAAGGGACTAATGAAAAACTGTTTTTT